The 7 T cell receptor beta chains listed next were all sequenced from one sample in a study of T cell responses to AZD1222 COVID-19 vaccine. Profiling relied on immunoSEQ multiplex PCR, and the TCRdb table lists in-frame clones only, not all of them. The sample lists around 100,000 clones, 90% to 95% occurring once. The sample in question was peripheral blood, obtained on day 0 of AZD1222 vaccination. The receptors were gathered from an adult in good health.

In DNA, the CDR3 is TGTGCCAGCAGTGCCGGCGGTGAGCAGTACTTC. It specifies CASSAGGEQYF. The rearrangement links TRBV2 to TRBJ2-7; no reliable D call. CDR3 length equals 11 residues. Per germline, CDR1 SNHLY and CDR2 FYNNEI. V lost 4 bases to trimming and J lost 7 bases, with 8 bases between them.

A single count supports this clone. This sequence joins TRBV30 and TRBJ2-7; D is possibly TRBD1 (6 bases). Germline V gives CDR1 GTSNPN, CDR2 SVGIG (reference sequence). Trimming cost V 3 bases and J 2 bases, with 11 bases left between them. The CDR3 runs to 13 residues. DNA for the CDR3: TGTGCCTGGAGGAGGGGGAGTACCTACGAGCAGTACTTC. This translates into CAWRRGSTYEQYF.

The chain joins TRBV7-3 to TRBJ2-3; 9 bases line up with TRBD2. CDR3 length: 16 residues. V lost 2 bases, J lost 6 bases, and 9 bases stayed unmatched. Looked up from germline, CDR1 is SGHTA and CDR2 is FQGTGA. The CDR3 spells CASSLGLAGTADTQYF. The CDR3 nucleotides are TGTGCCAGCAGCTTAGGCCTAGCGGGGACTGCGGATACGCAGTATTTT.

The rearrangement links TRBV7-2 to TRBJ2-1; D call uncertain. The CDR3 totals 15 residues. The V end was cut by 3 bases, the J end by 6 bases, with 15 bases between. Germline V lookup: CDR1 SGHTA, CDR2 FQGNSA. The CDR3 coding sequence is TGTGCCAGCAGCTTCGCGGCGCGAGAGAGCAATGAGCAGTTCTTC. Protein: CASSFAARESNEQFF.

This clone has just a few counts. The chain joins TRBV10-3 to TRBJ2-1; the D is unclear. In germline, CDR1 is ENHRY, CDR2 SYGVKD. V shed 3 bases and J shed 12 bases, with 15 bases lying between them. The CDR3 runs to 13 residues. CDR3: CAISEDSRYGQFF. CDR3 nucleotide sequence: TGTGCCATCAGTGAAGATAGCCGTTATGGGCAGTTCTTC.

This clone was seen more than once but under ten times. V gene TRBV19 combines with J gene TRBJ2-6; a weak D match, TRBD2 (5 bases). The V end was cut by 0 bases, the J end by 1 base, with 10 bases between. Germline loops: CDR1 LNHDA, CDR2 SQIVND (reference sequence). The CDR3 runs 17 residues. CDR3: CASSIEGDLSGANVLTF. CDR3 sequence (DNA): TGTGCCAGTAGTATAGAGGGAGATCTATCTGGGGCCAACGTCCTGACTTTC.

This chain joins TRBV20-1 and TRBJ1-4; D is undetermined. V shed 4 bases and J shed 5 bases, with 5 bases lying between them. Per the germline V gene, CDR1 is DFQATT and CDR2 is SNEGSKA (reference sequence). The CDR3 is 11 residues long. The CDR3 DNA follows: TGCAGTGCTACCCTGAATGAAAAACTGTTTTTT. Protein sequence: CSATLNEKLFF.